The subject of this entry is one T cell receptor (beta chain). Its cognate antigen is unknown. This specimen belongs to a study of chemoradiotherapy in HPV16-positive cancers. Germline lookup yields CDR1 MNHEY and CDR2 SVGAGI. The CDR3 has 13 residues. With 6 bases clipped from V and 7 bases from J, the junction kept 3 bases outside the gene matches. Libraries were prepared by immunoSEQ multiplex PCR; TCRdb keeps only in-frame clonotypes and omits some of them. This sample has about 15,000 clones, with roughly 88% found just once. Study-wide results and limits: The functional HPV-specific definition rests on just a couple of HPV16-positive patients. During treatment, candidate HPV-specific clones and E7-related motifs expanded in tumor.

The origin of this receptor is a human donor with HPV-associated anogenital cancer. This chain uses TRBV6-5 with TRBJ1-6, with 7 nucleotides matching TRBD1. The sample here was blood, taken from a patient who underwent chemoradiotherapy. The CDR3 DNA follows: TGTGCCAGCAGGCGGGACAGAAATTCACCCCTCCACTTT. Amino acid sequence: CASRRDRNSPLHF.